The 5 T cell receptor beta chains reported below all come from one sample, sequenced in a study of T cell repertoires in cytomegalovirus infection. TCRdb recomputed calls from the reads with MiXCR, one row per CDR3 protein. This sample has 450,000 to 600,000 distinct CDR3 sequences, with 33% found just once. Antigen specificity for these receptors is unknown. The specimen comprised cultured PBMCs, sampled from culture after CMV antigen stimulation. The source is a human donor in good health (CMV status not recorded). Some clones in this sample may be carry-over from other donors' samples.

CDR3 nucleotides: TGTGCCAGCAGCTCAAACCGCCCAGGTCTAGGAAACACCATATATTTT. It yields the protein CASSSNRPGLGNTIYF. The chain uses TRBV7-2 and TRBJ1-3, with D unclear. The germline V gene has CDR1 SGHTA and CDR2 FQGNSA. The length of the CDR3 is 16 residues. V lost 4 bases and J lost 4, with 17 bases in between.

This chain links TRBV27 with TRBJ1-4; D gene unclear. V lost 8 bases and J 0 bases, leaving 10 bases between the germline ends. Germline CDR1 MNHEY, CDR2 SMNVEV (reference sequence). This CDR3 region has 14 residues. The CDR3 sequence: CASALEATNEKLFF. The CDR3 nucleotides are TGTGCCAGCGCCCTAGAGGCAACTAATGAAAAACTGTTTTTT.

This clonotype was observed a few times. The chain is built from TRBV15 and TRBJ1-1; no clear D gene. Germline lookup yields CDR1 LNHNV and CDR2 YYDKDF (reference sequence). This CDR3 has 15 amino acids. V was pared by 0 bases and J by 4 bases, with 12 bases between. As DNA, the CDR3 is TGTGCCACCAGCAGAGATATCAACAGTGGCACTGAAGCTTTCTTT. Translating gives CATSRDINSGTEAFF.

The genes are TRBV7-2 and TRBJ2-5; a possible D gene is TRBD2 (5 bases). V dropped 3 bases and J dropped 5 bases, with 10 bases sitting between them. This CDR3 region has 13 residues. Germline V gene sequence: CDR1 SGHTA, CDR2 FQGNSA. CDR3 loop: CASSFDGEETQYF. For the CDR3, the DNA is TGTGCCAGCAGCTTCGACGGGGAGGAGACCCAGTACTTC.

This chain joins TRBV7-2 and TRBJ1-4; a possible D gene is TRBD1 (6 bases). There are 16 residues in the CDR3. CDR1 and CDR2 from the germline V gene are SGHTA and FQGNSA. V dropped 0 bases and J dropped 1 base, with 9 bases sitting between them. CDR3 DNA: TGTGCCAGCAGCTTAGCTAGGACAGTAACTAATGAAAAACTGTTTTTT. It yields the protein CASSLARTVTNEKLFF.